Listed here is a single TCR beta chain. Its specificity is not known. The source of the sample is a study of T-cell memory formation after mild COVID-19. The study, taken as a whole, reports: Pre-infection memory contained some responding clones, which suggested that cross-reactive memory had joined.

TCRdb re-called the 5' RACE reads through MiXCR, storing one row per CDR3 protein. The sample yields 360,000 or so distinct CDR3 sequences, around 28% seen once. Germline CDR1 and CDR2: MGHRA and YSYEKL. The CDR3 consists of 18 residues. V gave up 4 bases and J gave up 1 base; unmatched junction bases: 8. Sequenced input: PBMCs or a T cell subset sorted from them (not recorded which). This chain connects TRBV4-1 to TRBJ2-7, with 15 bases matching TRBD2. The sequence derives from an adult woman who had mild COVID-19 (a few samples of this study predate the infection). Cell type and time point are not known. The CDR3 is CASSPGLAGGPTSYEQYF. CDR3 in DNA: TGCGCCAGCAGCCCGGGACTAGCGGGGGGTCCCACATCCTACGAGCAGTACTTC.